The clone carrying this T cell receptor beta chain occurred many times. Its antigen is not known. From the 5' RACE reads, TCRdb called clonotypes with MiXCR, one entry per CDR3 protein. The profile covers 7,000 or so distinct CDR3 sequences, with around 3.2% appearing a single time and 20% to 25% taken by the ten largest. These data originate in a study of spatial heterogeneity in lung cancer. Study context: Sequence detection consistently recorded a greater number of beta-chain than alpha-chain sequences. Matched bulk RNA-seq provided a T cell module score, and TCR transcript counts in tumor regions correlated strongly with it. Mean representation of each unique TCR and UMI combination in the raw reads exceeded nine occurrences.

The ends lost 2 bases at V and 5 bases at J; junction bases unmatched: 7. CDR1 is GTSNPN and CDR2 is SVGIG in the germline V gene (reference sequence). The CDR3 length is 14 residues. Study outcomes and limitations: It was found that expanded intratumoral alpha and beta TCR counts tracked tumor mutation counts.

Specified time point: sample taken at primary tumor resection. Samples were obtained from approximately 76 donors, all untreated early-stage non-small cell lung cancer patients. Sequencing was performed on lung tumor tissue, taken at surgery. This sequence originates from a male donor with early-stage non-small cell lung cancer. The chain uses TRBV30 and TRBJ2-5; 8 bases line up with TRBD2. CDR3 DNA sequence: TGTGCCTGGAGTATGGGCGGGGGGCCGGAGACCCAGTACTTC. This sequence encodes CAWSMGGGPETQYF.